This entry concerns a single TCR beta chain. Amplification used 60 Vbeta primers and 13 Jbeta primers. Generated by immunoSEQ multiplex PCR, the TCRdb table keeps only in-frame clones and is missing some. The top ten clones hold approximately 7.1% of a sample with around 150,000 clones, approximately 70% of them seen once. The data were obtained in a study of cytomegalovirus exposure and HLA in healthy donors. Trimming removed 4 bases from V and 1 base from J, with 11 bases in between. From germline, CDR1 is GTSNPN and CDR2 SVGIG (reference sequence). The CDR3 covers 14 residues. The source is a man aged 40-49 years in good health and CMV-seropositive. The sample was PBMCs. This chain connects TRBV30 to TRBJ1-5; D uncertain. CDR3 residues: CAWKGAGSNQPQHF. CDR3 nucleotide sequence: TGTGCCTGGAAGGGAGCCGGAAGCAATCAGCCCCAGCATTTT.